Below are 27 T cell receptor beta chains sequenced from a single sample in a study of Ad26.COV2.S vaccination and SARS-CoV-2 variants. The assay was immunoSEQ multiplex PCR, and TCRdb's table has in-frame clones only and misses some. The sample has about 350,000 clones, 85% seen once. Specified treatment: around 19 received Ad26.COV2.S at low or high dose, single or two shots; about 5 received placebo; per-sample allocation not given. Sampling occurred on day 63 after the first vaccine or placebo injection. The specimen comprised peripheral blood, sampled in a trial of Ad26.COV2.S vaccine versus placebo. These receptor sequences come from a person aged 18-60 years who received the Ad26.COV2.S COVID-19 vaccine or a placebo.

The genes are TRBV27 and TRBJ2-5; TRBD1 matches at 12 bases. The J segment lost 5 bases and the V segment lost 5 bases, leaving 9 bases of the junction unmatched. Germline V gene lookup returns CDR1 MNHEY and CDR2 SMNVEV (reference sequence). The CDR3 totals 16 residues. CDR3 residues: CASSGLRDRGRETQYF. The CDR3 DNA is TGTGCCAGCAGTGGTTTACGGGACAGGGGGCGGGAGACCCAGTACTTC.

V is TRBV4-3 and J is TRBJ2-6, with D possibly being TRBD1 (5 bases). Germline CDR1 reads LGHNA; CDR2 reads YSLEER. V lost 5 bases and J 0 bases, leaving 8 bases between the germline ends. The CDR3 runs 15 residues. The DNA of the CDR3 is TGCGCCAGCAGCAGCAGGGACTCTGGGGCCAACGTCCTGACTTTC. Residues: CASSSRDSGANVLTF.

The chain couples TRBV2 to TRBJ1-4; no clear D. Trimming cost V 6 bases and J 7 bases, with 9 bases left between them. This CDR3 has 12 amino acids. Germline values: CDR1 SNHLY, CDR2 FYNNEI. The CDR3: CASSVIGEKLFF. CDR3 nucleotides: TGTGCCAGCAGCGTTATAGGTGAAAAACTGTTTTTT.

The chain joins TRBV9 to TRBJ2-1; 9 nucleotides line up with TRBD2. Germline lookup yields CDR1 SGDLS and CDR2 YYNGEE. The V segment lost 0 bases and the J segment 2 bases; nucleotides outside the gene matches: 6. The length of the CDR3 is 17 residues. CDR3 DNA sequence: TGTGCCAGCAGCGTAGCTGGGGCGGGAGGGGCCTACAATGAGCAGTTCTTC. This encodes CASSVAGAGGAYNEQFF. The complete variable domain, with remaining parts taken from reference TRBV9 and TRBJ2-1, reads DSGVTQTPKHLITATGQRVTLRCSPRSGDLSVYWYQQSLDQGLQFLIQYYNGEERAKGNILERFSAQQFPDLHSELNLSSLELGDSALYFCASSVAGAGGAYNEQFFGPGTRLTVL.

This clone was found once. Here the CDR3 reads CASSLRDTYNEQFF. CDR3 coding DNA: TGTGCCAGCAGCTTAAGGGACACCTACAATGAGCAGTTCTTC. V gene TRBV7-9 combines with J gene TRBJ2-1; D possibly corresponds to TRBD1 (6 bases). The length of the CDR3 is 14 residues. V lost 2 bases to trimming and J lost 2 bases, with 7 bases between them. The germline V gene has CDR1 SEHNR and CDR2 FQNEAQ (reference sequence).

This chain uses TRBV10-3 with TRBJ2-5, with a weak D call TRBD1 (6 bases). Germline CDR1 reads ENHRY; CDR2 reads SYGVKD. The CDR3 totals 15 residues. V was trimmed by 10 bases and J by 2 bases, leaving 20 bases between them. This chain's CDR3 is CATSGPNQGQETQYF. Written as DNA, the CDR3 is TGTGCCACCTCGGGCCCGAATCAGGGGCAAGAGACCCAGTACTTC.

The V call is TRBV6-5, the J call TRBJ2-7, with 9 bases fitting TRBD2. The length of the CDR3 is 14 residues. V was clipped by 8 bases and J by 7 bases; unmatched bases: 12. Germline assignment: CDR1 MNHEY and CDR2 SVGAGI. The chain's CDR3 is CASSALAGVKEQYF. The DNA for the CDR3 is TGTGCCAGCTCGGCTTTAGCGGGAGTAAAAGAGCAGTACTTC.

The V gene is TRBV18, the J gene TRBJ1-2; unclear D gene. Germline lookup yields CDR1 KGHSH and CDR2 LQKENI. The CDR3 totals 15 residues. Deletions cut 6 bases from V and 3 bases from J, with 17 bases between. Written as DNA, the CDR3 is TGTGCCAGCTCGCCCTTAGGGAGGGTGGACTATGGCTACACCTTC. It codes for CASSPLGRVDYGYTF. The variable domain in full, completed from reference TRBV18 and TRBJ1-2, reads NAGVMQNPRHLVRRRGQEARLRCSPMKGHSHVYWYRQLPEEGLKFMVYLQKENIIDESGMPKERFSAEFPKEGPSILRIQQVVRGDSAAYFCASSPLGRVDYGYTFGSGTRLTVV.

CDR3 protein: CASSVTSGSYNEQFF. CDR3 sequence (DNA): TGTGCCAGCAGCGTAACTAGCGGGAGCTACAATGAGCAGTTCTTC. The chain employs TRBV9 and TRBJ2-1, with 11 bases aligning to TRBD2. The CDR3 sequence is 15 residues long. J gave up 3 bases and V 1 base, and 0 bases lay outside the gene matches. CDR1 and CDR2 from the germline V gene are SGDLS and YYNGEE.

The chain's CDR3 is CASSLDKSTDTQYF. CDR3 DNA sequence: TGTGCCAGCAGCTTAGATAAGAGCACAGATACGCAGTATTTT. The chain is built from TRBV7-2 and TRBJ2-3; unclear D gene. CDR3 size: 14 residues. The germline CDR1 and CDR2 sequences are SGHTA and FQGNSA. V was shortened by 1 base and J by 0 bases, with 5 bases between the two germline ends.

The chain is built from TRBV9 and TRBJ1-3; unclear D gene. The CDR3 loop spans 15 amino acids. Germline assignment: CDR1 SGDLS and CDR2 YYNGEE. V was shortened by 4 bases and J by 0 bases, with 11 bases between the two germline ends. The CDR3 protein is CASSPRAYSGNTIYF. The CDR3 region has the DNA TGTGCCAGCAGCCCCCGGGCGTACTCTGGAAACACCATATATTTT.

The rearrangement links TRBV19 to TRBJ1-6; D not resolved. V was trimmed by 5 bases and J by 9 bases, leaving 14 bases between them. The germline V gene has CDR1 LNHDA and CDR2 SQIVND (reference sequence). CDR3 length: 14 residues. This CDR3 reads CASSVKDWGSPLHF. CDR3 coding DNA: TGTGCCAGTAGTGTAAAGGACTGGGGTTCACCCCTCCACTTT.

A remark on this clone: Other DNA sequences from this sample encode an identical CDR3 as well. V gene TRBV28 combines with J gene TRBJ2-7, with D tentatively TRBD1 or TRBD2 (5 bases each). CDR1 MDHEN and CDR2 SYDVKM come from the germline V gene. V was clipped by 2 bases and J by 3 bases, with 8 bases between them. There are 13 residues in the CDR3. The CDR3 bases are TGTGCCAGCAGTTTAGGGACCAGCTACGAGCAGTACTTC. This codes for CASSLGTSYEQYF.

The CDR3 here is CASSSGTSASYEQYF. The DNA of the CDR3 is TGTGCCAGCAGTTCCGGGACTAGCGCCTCCTACGAGCAGTACTTC. This sequence joins TRBV6-5 and TRBJ2-7; TRBD2 matches at 10 bases. The CDR3 loop spans 15 amino acids. With 4 bases clipped from V and 0 bases from J, the junction kept 3 bases outside the gene matches. CDR1 and CDR2 (germline): MNHEY, SVGAGI.

This clone was seen a handful of times. At one end the junction does not follow the germline gene, possibly because of a read error. V is TRBV9 and J is TRBJ1-5, with 7 positions matching TRBD1. The CDR3 has 14 amino acids. Germline V gene lookup returns CDR1 SGDLS and CDR2 YYNGEE. The CDR3 sequence is CASSGGQPNQPQHF. The CDR3, as DNA: TGTGCCAGCAGCGGGGGACAGCCCAATCAACCCCAGCATTTT.

The chain combines TRBV7-2 with TRBJ2-5, with TRBD2 matching 10 bases. The V and J ends lost 1 base and 11 bases, in that order; junction bases with no gene match: 10. The CDR3 is 15 residues long. Per germline, CDR1 SGHTA and CDR2 FQGNSA. CDR3 protein: CASSLGWSGRAVQYF. The CDR3 DNA sequence: TGTGCCAGCAGCTTAGGGTGGAGCGGGAGGGCCGTACAGTACTTC.

The genes are TRBV28 and TRBJ2-6; a possible D gene is TRBD1 (6 bases). The V gene's germline CDR1 is MDHEN and CDR2 SYDVKM. This CDR3 has 17 amino acids. With 2 bases removed from V and 2 bases from J, the gap between germline ends came to 13 bases. CDR3 residues: CASSLLQGKTGANVLTF. The CDR3 nucleotides read TGTGCCAGCAGTTTACTGCAGGGGAAAACTGGGGCCAACGTCCTGACTTTC.

The V and J genes are TRBV29-1 and TRBJ1-4, with no clear D. Trimming shortened V by 0 bases and J by 0 bases, and 23 bases separated the two germline ends. Germline V lookup: CDR1 SQVTM, CDR2 ANQGSEA. The CDR3 is 20 amino acids. CDR3 sequence reads: CSVEDPLLVPPIATNEKLFF. In DNA form, the CDR3 reads TGCAGCGTTGAAGATCCCCTTTTAGTACCCCCTATTGCAACTAATGAAAAACTGTTTTTT.

The V gene is TRBV5-1, the J gene TRBJ2-6; perhaps TRBD2 as D (7 bases). Trimming removed 1 base at V and 0 bases at J, with 11 bases between. Germline V gene lookup returns CDR1 SGHRS and CDR2 YFSETQ. The CDR3 consists of 17 residues. The CDR3 bases are TGCGCCAGCAGCTTGTGGGGGGGCTCCTCTGGGGCCAACGTCCTGACTTTC. Protein: CASSLWGGSSGANVLTF. Complete variable domain (other parts from reference TRBV5-1 and TRBJ2-6): KAGVTQTPRYLIKTRGQQVTLSCSPISGHRSVSWYQQTPGQGLQFLFEYFSETQRNKGNFPGRFSGRQFSNSRSEMNVSTLELGDSALYLCASSLWGGSSGANVLTFGAGSRLTVL.

This clone was observed a single time. This rearrangement joins TRBV5-1 to TRBJ2-3, with D perhaps TRBD2 (7 bases). The CDR3 is 15 residues long. CDR1 is SGHRS and CDR2 is YFSETQ in the germline V gene. V dropped 2 bases and J dropped 1 base, with 11 bases sitting between them. The CDR3 reads CASSFGGLGTDTQYF. Written as DNA, the CDR3 is TGCGCCAGCAGCTTCGGGGGGCTTGGCACAGATACGCAGTATTTT.

This chain uses TRBV9 with TRBJ2-1; maybe TRBD2 (5 bases). Germline CDR1 SGDLS, CDR2 YYNGEE. The CDR3 covers 17 residues. Trimming removed 1 base at V and 1 base at J, with 15 bases between. The CDR3 sequence is CASSVSGNRGSYNEQFF. The CDR3 DNA sequence: TGTGCCAGCAGCGTATCTGGGAACAGAGGGTCCTACAATGAGCAGTTCTTC.

This clone came up once. This chain uses TRBV5-6 with TRBJ2-1; TRBD2 agrees at 7 bases. Germline trimming cut 0 bases from V and 10 bases from J; bases unmatched to any gene: 13. Germline assignment: CDR1 SGHDT and CDR2 YYEEEE. This CDR3 is built from 16 residues. This CDR3 reads CASSLAAGASFGEQFF. CDR3 nucleotide sequence: TGTGCCAGCAGCTTGGCGGCGGGAGCGTCCTTTGGGGAGCAGTTCTTC.

J is TRBJ1-4 and V is TRBV14; D remains ambiguous. From germline, CDR1 is SGHDN and CDR2 FVKESK. This CDR3 has 14 amino acids. Trimming cost V 0 bases and J 8 bases, with 10 bases left between them. CDR3 residues: CASSQDGAGEKLFF. The CDR3 coding sequence is TGTGCCAGCAGCCAAGATGGCGCCGGGGAAAAACTGTTTTTT.

The J gene is TRBJ1-4, the V gene TRBV5-6; D is possibly TRBD1 (6 bases). Germline V lookup: CDR1 SGHDT, CDR2 YYEEEE. Trimming cost V 4 bases and J 7 bases, with 14 bases left between them. The CDR3 sequence is 14 residues long. The CDR3 region is CASSPWGLGEKLFF. Written as DNA, the CDR3 is TGTGCCAGCAGCCCCTGGGGGCTGGGTGAAAAACTGTTTTTT.

This rearrangement joins TRBV5-6 to TRBJ2-4; 8 bases match TRBD2. The V gene end was trimmed by 4 bases and the J gene end by 1 base; junction bases not matched to a gene: 10. The germline gives CDR1 SGHDT, CDR2 YYEEEE. The CDR3 extends over 17 amino acids. In DNA form, the CDR3 reads TGTGCCAGCAGCCCCAAGGCCGGGGGGGCGGCCAAAAACATTCAGTACTTC. Residues: CASSPKAGGAAKNIQYF.

The chain couples TRBV30 to TRBJ1-5; D is possibly TRBD1 (6 bases). Between the trimmed V and J ends, which lost 1 base and 0 bases, there was a span of 13 bases. The germline V gene has CDR1 GTSNPN and CDR2 SVGIG (reference sequence). The length of the CDR3 is 16 residues. This CDR3 is CAWSGQVGYSNQPQHF. CDR3 sequence (DNA): TGTGCCTGGAGTGGACAGGTGGGGTATAGCAATCAGCCCCAGCATTTT.

The chain employs TRBV5-4 and TRBJ2-2; the D gene is possibly TRBD2 (6 bases). The CDR3 consists of 14 residues. Germline lookup yields CDR1 SGHNT and CDR2 YYREEE (reference sequence). With 7 bases removed from V and 5 bases from J, the gap between germline ends came to 15 bases. Here the CDR3 DNA reads TGTGCCAGCGGTAGACTAGAGCTTACCGGGGAGCTGTTTTTT. Translating it yields CASGRLELTGELFF.